This TCR beta chain appears in the sequencing data of a study of OX40 agonist ivuxolimab in advanced cancers. Overall study: Three patients showed partial responses: one hepatocellular carcinoma and two cutaneous melanoma cases. The study, taken as a whole, reports: Low normalized T-cell clonal expansion was also seen in some nonresponders.

Excluded were patients having autoimmune disease history or systemic immunosuppression. Of note for this clone: Its antigen is not identified.

Sequencing was performed with immunoSEQ multiplex PCR; in TCRdb, only in-frame clones are kept and a portion is missing. The repertoire has fewer than 85,000 clones, roughly 87% of them found once; the top ten carry 6.2%. With 2 bases removed from V and 2 bases from J, the gap between germline ends came to 10 bases. Germline-derived CDR1 and CDR2 are SGHTA and FQGTGA. CDR3 length equals 14 residues. This chain connects TRBV7-3 to TRBJ2-7; the D is unclear. This clonotype was sampled from an adult with an advanced solid tumor such as melanoma, head and neck, liver or kidney cancer. The source material was CD4+ or CD8+ T cells sorted from blood, sampled in a trial of the OX40 agonist ivuxolimab. CDR3 loop: CASSLSPRPYEQYF. CDR3 sequence (DNA): TGTGCCAGCAGCTTATCTCCCCGCCCCTACGAGCAGTACTTC.